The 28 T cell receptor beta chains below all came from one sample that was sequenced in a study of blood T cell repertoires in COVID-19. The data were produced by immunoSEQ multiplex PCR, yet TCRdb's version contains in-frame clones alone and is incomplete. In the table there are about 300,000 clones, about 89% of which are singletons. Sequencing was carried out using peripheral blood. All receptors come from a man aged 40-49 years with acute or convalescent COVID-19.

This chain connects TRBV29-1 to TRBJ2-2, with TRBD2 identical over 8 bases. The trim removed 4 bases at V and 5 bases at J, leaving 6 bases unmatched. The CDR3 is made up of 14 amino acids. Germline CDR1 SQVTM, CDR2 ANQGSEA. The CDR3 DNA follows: TGCAGCGTTGGGACTAGCCGGAATACCGGGGAGCTGTTTTTT. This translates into CSVGTSRNTGELFF.

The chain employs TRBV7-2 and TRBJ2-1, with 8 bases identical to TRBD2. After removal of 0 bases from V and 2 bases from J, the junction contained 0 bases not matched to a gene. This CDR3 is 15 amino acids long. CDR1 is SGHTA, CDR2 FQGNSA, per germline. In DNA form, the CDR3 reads TGTGCCAGCAGCTTAGCGCGGGGGGCCTACAATGAGCAGTTCTTC. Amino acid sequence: CASSLARGAYNEQFF.

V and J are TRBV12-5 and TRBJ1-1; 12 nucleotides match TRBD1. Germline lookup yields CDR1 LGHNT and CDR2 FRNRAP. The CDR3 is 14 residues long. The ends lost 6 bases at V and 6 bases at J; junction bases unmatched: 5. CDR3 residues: CASGRDRGLPEAFF. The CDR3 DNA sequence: TGTGCTAGTGGCCGGGACAGGGGGCTCCCTGAAGCTTTCTTT.

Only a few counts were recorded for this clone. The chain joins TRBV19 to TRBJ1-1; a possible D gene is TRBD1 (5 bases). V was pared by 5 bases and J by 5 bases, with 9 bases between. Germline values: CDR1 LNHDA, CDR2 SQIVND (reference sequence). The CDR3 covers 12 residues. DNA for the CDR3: TGTGCCAGTAGTGTTAGGGGTACTGAAGCTTTCTTT. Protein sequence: CASSVRGTEAFF.

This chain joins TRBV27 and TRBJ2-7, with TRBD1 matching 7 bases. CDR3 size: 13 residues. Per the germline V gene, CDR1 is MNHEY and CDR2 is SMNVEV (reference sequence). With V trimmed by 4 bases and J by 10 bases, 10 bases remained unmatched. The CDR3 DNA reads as TGTGCCAGCAGTTCCTTCCGACAGGGAGACCAGTACTTC. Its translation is CASSSFRQGDQYF.

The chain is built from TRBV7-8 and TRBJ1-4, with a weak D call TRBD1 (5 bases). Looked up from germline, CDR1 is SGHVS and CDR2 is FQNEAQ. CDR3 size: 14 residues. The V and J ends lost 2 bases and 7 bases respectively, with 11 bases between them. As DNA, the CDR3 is TGTGCCAGCAGCTTACAGGGATGGGGTGAAAAACTGTTTTTT. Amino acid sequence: CASSLQGWGEKLFF.

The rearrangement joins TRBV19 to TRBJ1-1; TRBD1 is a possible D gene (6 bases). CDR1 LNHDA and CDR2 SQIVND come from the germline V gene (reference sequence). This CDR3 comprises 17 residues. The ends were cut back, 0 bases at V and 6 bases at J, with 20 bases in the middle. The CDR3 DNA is TGTGCCAGTAGTATAGATCGTTCCACAGGGATGGGGTCTGAAGCTTTCTTT. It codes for CASSIDRSTGMGSEAFF.

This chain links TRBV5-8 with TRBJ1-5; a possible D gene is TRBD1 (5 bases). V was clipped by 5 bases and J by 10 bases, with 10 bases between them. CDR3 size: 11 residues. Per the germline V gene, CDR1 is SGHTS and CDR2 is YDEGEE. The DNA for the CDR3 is TGTGCCAGCAGTCTCTGGGGCCCCCAGCATTTT. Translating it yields CASSLWGPQHF.

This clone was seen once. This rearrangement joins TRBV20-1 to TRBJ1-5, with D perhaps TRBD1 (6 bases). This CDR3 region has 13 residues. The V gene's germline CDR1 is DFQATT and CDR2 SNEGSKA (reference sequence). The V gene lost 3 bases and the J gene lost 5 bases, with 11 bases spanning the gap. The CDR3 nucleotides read TGCAGTGCTAGTATCAGGGGAGATCAGCCCCAGCATTTT. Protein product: CSASIRGDQPQHF.

CDR3 protein: CASSQEAWGVRSYNEQFF. CDR3 coding DNA: TGCGCCAGCAGCCAAGAGGCCTGGGGGGTGAGGTCCTACAATGAGCAGTTCTTC. The chain employs TRBV4-1 and TRBJ2-1; possible D gene TRBD2, 6 bases. The V gene lost 0 bases and the J gene lost 1 base, with 16 bases spanning the gap. CDR1 is MGHRA, CDR2 YSYEKL, per germline. CDR3 size: 18 residues.

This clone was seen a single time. The CDR3: CASSALARGRDYGYTF. CDR3 DNA: TGTGCCAGCAGTGCCCTGGCGCGGGGGCGGGACTATGGCTACACCTTC. The rearrangement uses TRBV28 and TRBJ1-2, with a tentative D call TRBD1 (6 bases). The germline gives CDR1 MDHEN, CDR2 SYDVKM. The CDR3 covers 16 residues. Trimming took 5 bases from V and 3 from J, leaving 19 bases between them.

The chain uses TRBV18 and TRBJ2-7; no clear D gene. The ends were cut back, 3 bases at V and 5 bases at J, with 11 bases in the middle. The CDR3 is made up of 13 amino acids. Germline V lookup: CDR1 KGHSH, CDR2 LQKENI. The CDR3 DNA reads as TGTGCCAGCTCACCGCAGGCAGTGGACGAGCAGTACTTC. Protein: CASSPQAVDEQYF.

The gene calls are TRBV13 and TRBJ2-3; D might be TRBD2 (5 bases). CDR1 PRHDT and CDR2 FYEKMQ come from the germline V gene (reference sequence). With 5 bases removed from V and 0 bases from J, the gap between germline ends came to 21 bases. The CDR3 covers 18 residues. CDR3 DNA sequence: TGTGCCAGCAGCGCTATTAAGGTCCGAGCGGCTAGCACAGATACGCAGTATTTT. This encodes CASSAIKVRAASTDTQYF.

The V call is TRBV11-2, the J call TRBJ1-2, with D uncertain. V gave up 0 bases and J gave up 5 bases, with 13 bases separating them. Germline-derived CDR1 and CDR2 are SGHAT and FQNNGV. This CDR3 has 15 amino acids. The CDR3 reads CASSLEAGGRYGYTF. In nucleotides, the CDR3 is TGTGCCAGCAGCTTAGAGGCAGGTGGAAGGTATGGCTACACCTTC.

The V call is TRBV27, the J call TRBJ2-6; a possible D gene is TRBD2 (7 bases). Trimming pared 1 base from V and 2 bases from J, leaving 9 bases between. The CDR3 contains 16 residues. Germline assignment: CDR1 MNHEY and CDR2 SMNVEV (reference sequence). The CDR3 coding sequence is TGTGCCAGCAGTTTATTGGGGGGGCCTGGGGCCAACGTCCTGACTTTC. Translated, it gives CASSLLGGPGANVLTF.

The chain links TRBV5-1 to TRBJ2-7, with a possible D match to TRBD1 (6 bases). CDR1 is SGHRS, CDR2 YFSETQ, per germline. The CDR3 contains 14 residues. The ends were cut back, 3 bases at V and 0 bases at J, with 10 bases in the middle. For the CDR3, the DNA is TGCGCCAGCAGCTGGCAGGGGTTCTCCTACGAGCAGTACTTC. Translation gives CASSWQGFSYEQYF.

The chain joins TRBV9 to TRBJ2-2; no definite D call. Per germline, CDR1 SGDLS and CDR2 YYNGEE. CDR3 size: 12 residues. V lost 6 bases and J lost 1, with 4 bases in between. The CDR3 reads CASNRNTGELFF. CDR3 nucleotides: TGTGCCAGCAACAGGAACACCGGGGAGCTGTTTTTT.

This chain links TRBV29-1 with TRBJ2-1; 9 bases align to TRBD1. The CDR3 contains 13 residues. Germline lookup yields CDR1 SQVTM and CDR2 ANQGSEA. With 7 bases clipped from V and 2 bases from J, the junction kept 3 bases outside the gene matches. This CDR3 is CSGQGGAYNEQFF. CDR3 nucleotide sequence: TGCAGCGGACAGGGGGGGGCCTACAATGAGCAGTTCTTC.

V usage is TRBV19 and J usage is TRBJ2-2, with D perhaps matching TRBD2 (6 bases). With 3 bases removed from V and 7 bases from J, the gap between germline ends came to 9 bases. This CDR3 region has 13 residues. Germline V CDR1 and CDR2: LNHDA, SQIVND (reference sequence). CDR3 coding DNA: TGTGCCAGTAGTATTCCGGAGGGCGGGGAGCTGTTTTTT. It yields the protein CASSIPEGGELFF.

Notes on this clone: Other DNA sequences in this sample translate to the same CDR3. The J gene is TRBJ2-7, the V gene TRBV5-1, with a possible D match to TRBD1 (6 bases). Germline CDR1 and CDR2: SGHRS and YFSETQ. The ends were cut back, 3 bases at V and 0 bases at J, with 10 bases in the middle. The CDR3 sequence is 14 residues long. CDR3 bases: TGCGCCAGCAGCTCAGTGACAGGCTCCTACGAGCAGTACTTC. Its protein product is CASSSVTGSYEQYF.

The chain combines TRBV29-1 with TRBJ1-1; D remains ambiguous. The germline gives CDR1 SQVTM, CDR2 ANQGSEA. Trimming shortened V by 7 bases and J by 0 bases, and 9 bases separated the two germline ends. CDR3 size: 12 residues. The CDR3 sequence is CSARILNTEAFF. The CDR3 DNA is TGCAGCGCCAGGATTTTGAACACTGAAGCTTTCTTT.

CDR3 nucleotide sequence: TGCGCCAGCAGCTTGGGAACAGGAGATTCACCCCTCCACTTT. It is translated as CASSLGTGDSPLHF. The chain has TRBV5-1 and TRBJ1-6, with D possibly being TRBD1 (5 bases). Germline V gives CDR1 SGHRS, CDR2 YFSETQ. The CDR3 is made up of 14 amino acids. V was trimmed by 0 bases and J by 8 bases, leaving 9 bases between them.

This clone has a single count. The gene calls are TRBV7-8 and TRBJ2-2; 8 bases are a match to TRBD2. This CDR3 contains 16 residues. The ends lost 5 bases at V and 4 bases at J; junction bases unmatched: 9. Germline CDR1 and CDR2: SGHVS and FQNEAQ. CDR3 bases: TGTGCCAGCAGCCCGTCGGGGGGGGCAGGCACCGGGGAGCTGTTTTTT. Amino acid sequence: CASSPSGGAGTGELFF.

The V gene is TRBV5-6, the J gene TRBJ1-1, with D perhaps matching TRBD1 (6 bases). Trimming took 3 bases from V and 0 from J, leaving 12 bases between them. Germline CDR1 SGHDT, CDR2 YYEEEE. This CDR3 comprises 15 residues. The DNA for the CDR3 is TGTGCCAGCAGCTCCTGGACAGTGTTGAACACTGAAGCTTTCTTT. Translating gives CASSSWTVLNTEAFF.

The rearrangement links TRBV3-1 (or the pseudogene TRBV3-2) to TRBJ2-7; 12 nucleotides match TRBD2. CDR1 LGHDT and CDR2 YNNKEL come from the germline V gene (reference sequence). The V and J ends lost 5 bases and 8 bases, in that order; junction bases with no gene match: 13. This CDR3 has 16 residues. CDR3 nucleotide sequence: TGTGCCAGCAGCACATCCCGACTAGCGGGGGAGGAGAAGCAGTACTTC. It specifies CASSTSRLAGEEKQYF.

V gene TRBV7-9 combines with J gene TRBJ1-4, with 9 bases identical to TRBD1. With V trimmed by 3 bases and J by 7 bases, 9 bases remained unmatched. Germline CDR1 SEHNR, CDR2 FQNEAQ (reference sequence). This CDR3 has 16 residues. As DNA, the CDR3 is TGTGCCAGCAGCTTCGGAACGGGACAGGGAAGTGAAAAACTGTTTTTT. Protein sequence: CASSFGTGQGSEKLFF.

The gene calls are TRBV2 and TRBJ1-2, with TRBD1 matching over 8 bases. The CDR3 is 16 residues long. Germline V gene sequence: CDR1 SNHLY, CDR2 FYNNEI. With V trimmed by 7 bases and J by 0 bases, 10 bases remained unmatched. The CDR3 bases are TGTGCCAGCACTCGAGCACTGGACAGGGCTAACTATGGCTACACCTTC. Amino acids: CASTRALDRANYGYTF.

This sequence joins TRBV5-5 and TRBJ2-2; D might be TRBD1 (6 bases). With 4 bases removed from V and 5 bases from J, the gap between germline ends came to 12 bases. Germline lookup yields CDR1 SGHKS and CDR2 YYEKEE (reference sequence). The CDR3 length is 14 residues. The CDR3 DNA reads TGTGCCAGCAGCAAAATAGGGGGTACCGGGGAGCTGTTTTTT. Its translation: CASSKIGGTGELFF. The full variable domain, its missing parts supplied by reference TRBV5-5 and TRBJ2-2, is DAGVTQSPTHLIKTRGQQVTLRCSPISGHKSVSWYQQVLGQGPQFIFQYYEKEERGRGNFPDRFSARQFPNYSSELNVNALLLGDSALYLCASSKIGGTGELFFGEGSRLTVL.